This T cell receptor beta chain was sequenced for a study of cytomegalovirus exposure and HLA in healthy donors. Broader study findings: It was around 160 TCR beta chains that were listed as cytomegalovirus-associated. High sensitivity and specificity were reportedly achieved when the classifier diagnosed cytomegalovirus status.

The CDR3 covers 18 residues. The germline V gene encodes CDR1 LGHNA and CDR2 YNFKEQ. V trimming: 0 bases; J trimming: 3 bases; junction bases outside the gene matches: 7. Profiling relied on immunoSEQ multiplex PCR, and the TCRdb table lists in-frame clones only, not all of them. The sample has more than 95,000 clones; roughly 95% are singletons. The donors were members of the validation cohort comprising roughly 130 subjects, separate from the approximately 670-subject first cohort. As regards this clone: Antigen unknown.

The receptor's source is a man between 18 and 35 years old in good health and CMV-seronegative. This chain connects TRBV4-2 to TRBJ2-2; 10 nucleotides agree with TRBD2. The specimen sequenced was PBMCs. CDR3 amino acids: CASSQDSWTSGYTGELFF. DNA of the CDR3: TGTGCCAGCAGCCAAGATTCTTGGACTAGCGGTTACACCGGGGAGCTGTTTTTT.